This entry lists 21 T cell receptor beta chains sequenced from one sample in a study of T cell responses to AZD1222 COVID-19 vaccine. Profiling relied on immunoSEQ multiplex PCR, and the TCRdb table lists in-frame clones only, not all of them. The table has 100,000 to 120,000 clones, roughly 89% seen once; the top ten hold approximately 3.1%. Here the sequenced sample was peripheral blood, taken on day 0 of MenACWY control vaccination. The source of these receptors is an adult in good health.

This clone was seen only once. The V gene is TRBV11-2, the J gene TRBJ1-3; TRBD1 aligns across 8 bases. The CDR3 length is 15 residues. With 5 bases clipped from V and 4 bases from J, the junction kept 7 bases outside the gene matches. CDR1 is SGHAT, CDR2 FQNNGV, per germline. The CDR3 sequence: CASSPQGARGNTIYF. For the CDR3, the DNA is TGTGCCAGCAGCCCTCAGGGGGCGCGAGGAAACACCATATATTTT.

The gene calls are TRBV7-2 and TRBJ2-1; 9 positions match TRBD2. This CDR3 spans 17 amino acids. The ends lost 1 base at V and 6 bases at J; junction bases unmatched: 10. Per germline, CDR1 SGHTA and CDR2 FQGNSA. The CDR3 nucleotides are TGTGCCAGCAGCTTAGGTCTCTTTGGCGGGGGGGCCAATGAGCAGTTCTTC. The encoded protein is CASSLGLFGGGANEQFF.

This clone was observed a single time. This sequence joins TRBV7-9 and TRBJ1-4, with D hard to call. Germline V gives CDR1 SEHNR, CDR2 FQNEAQ (reference sequence). V lost 5 bases to trimming and J lost 0 bases, with 10 bases between them. This CDR3 region has 15 residues. CDR3 DNA: TGTGCCAGCAGCGAGCAGAGTGCAACTAATGAAAAACTGTTTTTT. It is translated as CASSEQSATNEKLFF.

V usage is TRBV28 and J usage is TRBJ1-5; the match to TRBD1 covers 7 bases. Germline-derived CDR1 and CDR2 are MDHEN and SYDVKM. The junction had 7 bases not matched to a gene; V was cut back by 6 bases and J by 2 bases. This CDR3 comprises 15 residues. The CDR3 nucleotides are TGTGCCAGCAGCTCCCTAGGGGGCGGCAATCAGCCCCAGCATTTT. It codes for CASSSLGGGNQPQHF.

This chain links TRBV5-4 with TRBJ2-7, with 9 bases fitting TRBD1. CDR1 and CDR2 from the germline V gene are SGHNT and YYREEE (reference sequence). V shed 4 bases and J 0 bases; nucleotides not matched to a gene: 5. The CDR3 spans 15 residues. The CDR3: CASSQGQGYSYEQYF. CDR3 bases: TGTGCCAGCAGCCAGGGACAGGGATACTCCTACGAGCAGTACTTC.

V is TRBV7-2 and J is TRBJ1-1, with D unclear. This CDR3 is 13 amino acids long. CDR1 and CDR2 (germline): SGHTA, FQGNSA. V was shortened by 5 bases and J by 1 base, with 8 bases between the two germline ends. In DNA, the CDR3 is TGTGCCAGCAGCCCCGACGGGAACACTGAAGCTTTCTTT. This gives the protein CASSPDGNTEAFF.

The chain combines TRBV5-1 with TRBJ2-3; tentatively, D is TRBD2 (6 bases). The CDR3 sequence is 15 residues long. From germline, CDR1 is SGHRS and CDR2 YFSETQ. V lost 0 bases to trimming and J lost 0 bases, with 8 bases between them. The CDR3 sequence is CASSLVSGSTDTQYF. The CDR3 DNA reads as TGCGCCAGCAGCTTGGTTAGCGGAAGCACAGATACGCAGTATTTT. The full variable domain, in which reference TRBV5-1 and TRBJ2-3 provide the parts outside the CDR3, is KAGVTQTPRYLIKTRGQQVTLSCSPISGHRSVSWYQQTPGQGLQFLFEYFSETQRNKGNFPGRFSGRQFSNSRSEMNVSTLELGDSALYLCASSLVSGSTDTQYFGPGTRLTVL.

The chain links TRBV6-5 to TRBJ1-5; unclear D gene. V was cut by 4 bases and J by 5 bases, with 9 bases left in between. This CDR3 contains 13 residues. Germline V lookup: CDR1 MNHEY, CDR2 SVGAGI. The CDR3 region is CASSSKGHQPQHF. The CDR3 DNA sequence: TGTGCCAGCAGTTCCAAAGGGCATCAGCCCCAGCATTTT.

The gene calls are TRBV6-1 and TRBJ1-6, with a tentative D call TRBD1 (5 bases). Trimming pared 3 bases from V and 6 bases from J, leaving 18 bases between. This CDR3 spans 17 amino acids. Germline CDR1 MNHNS, CDR2 SASEGT. This chain's CDR3 is CASSDKGRLGFNSPLHF. The CDR3 region has the DNA TGTGCCAGCAGTGATAAGGGACGGTTAGGTTTTAATTCACCCCTCCACTTT.

This clone was detected once. The genes are TRBV11-2 and TRBJ2-1; 7 bases are a match to TRBD1. Germline assignment: CDR1 SGHAT and CDR2 FQNNGV. V was clipped by 6 bases and J by 12 bases; unmatched bases: 5. CDR3 size: 11 residues. CDR3 sequence (DNA): TGTGCCAGCAGATCCAGACAGGGGCAGTTCTTC. Translated, it gives CASRSRQGQFF.

This sequence joins TRBV4-1 and TRBJ2-5; D assignment may be TRBD1 or TRBD2 (5 bases each). The germline V gene has CDR1 MGHRA and CDR2 YSYEKL. This CDR3 comprises 14 residues. The germline V and J ends were trimmed by 1 base and 4 bases, with 10 bases remaining between them. CDR3 DNA: TGCGCCAGCAGCCAAGGCAGGGCGGGAGAGACCCAGTACTTC. Protein sequence: CASSQGRAGETQYF.

This rearrangement joins TRBV7-3 to TRBJ1-2, with 7 bases fitting TRBD1. With V trimmed by 4 bases and J by 7 bases, 3 bases remained unmatched. Germline V CDR1 and CDR2: SGHTA, FQGTGA. The CDR3 loop spans 12 amino acids. CDR3 sequence: CASSSGGSGYTF. DNA for the CDR3: TGTGCCAGCAGCTCAGGGGGATCTGGCTACACCTTC.

This clone was picked up one time. The gene calls are TRBV2 and TRBJ2-4, with D possibly TRBD1 on 6 matching bases. The CDR3 is 14 residues long. Germline CDR1 is SNHLY and CDR2 is FYNNEI. V was clipped by 8 bases and J by 1 base, with 12 bases between them. The CDR3 loop is CASRRGEAKNIQYF. The CDR3 nucleotides read TGTGCCAGCCGCAGGGGAGAGGCCAAAAACATTCAGTACTTC. Combining the CDR3 with reference TRBV2 and TRBJ2-4 gives the whole variable domain EPEVTQTPSHQVTQMGQEVILRCVPISNHLYFYWYRQILGQKVEFLVSFYNNEISEKSEIFDDQFSVERPDGSNFTLKIRSTKLEDSAMYFCASRRGEAKNIQYFGAGTRLSVL.

The rearrangement uses TRBV18 and TRBJ1-5, with D maybe TRBD1 (6 bases). Germline CDR1 KGHSH, CDR2 LQKENI. The CDR3 covers 16 residues. Trimming cost V 3 bases and J 4 bases, with 16 bases left between them. CDR3 DNA sequence: TGTGCCAGCTCACCGGGGGAACAGGGTTGGAATCAGCCCCAGCATTTT. Amino acids: CASSPGEQGWNQPQHF.

The chain employs TRBV3-1 (or the pseudogene TRBV3-2) and TRBJ2-5; TRBD2 aligns across 11 bases. This CDR3 comprises 16 residues. The V and J ends lost 0 bases and 7 bases, in that order; junction bases with no gene match: 7. Germline V gene lookup returns CDR1 LGHDT and CDR2 YNNKEL (reference sequence). CDR3 protein: CASSQELAGALGTQYF. The DNA of the CDR3 is TGTGCCAGCAGCCAAGAACTAGCGGGGGCTTTGGGGACCCAGTACTTC.

The chain couples TRBV28 to TRBJ1-5; D unresolved. Germline V gene data show CDR1 as MDHEN and CDR2 as SYDVKM. V lost 5 bases and J 11 bases, leaving 7 bases between the germline ends. The CDR3 covers 10 residues. CDR3 residues: CASSTTSQHF. CDR3 bases: TGTGCCAGCAGTACCACTTCCCAGCATTTT.

This clone was seen once. The V call is TRBV9, the J call TRBJ1-1; D unclear. V was trimmed by 3 bases and J by 0 bases, leaving 15 bases between them. The CDR3 sequence is 16 residues long. The V gene's germline CDR1 is SGDLS and CDR2 YYNGEE. This CDR3 reads CASSAQDGRMNTEAFF. The CDR3 DNA sequence: TGTGCCAGCAGCGCCCAGGACGGCCGAATGAACACTGAAGCTTTCTTT.

The J gene is TRBJ1-1, the V gene TRBV5-1, with TRBD1 identical over 7 bases. CDR3 length equals 14 residues. J was trimmed by 0 bases and V by 1 base; bases with no gene match: 0. Germline CDR1 SGHRS, CDR2 YFSETQ. For the CDR3, the DNA is TGCGCCAGCAGCTTGACAGGGGTGAACACTGAAGCTTTCTTT. It is translated as CASSLTGVNTEAFF.

The V gene is TRBV28, the J gene TRBJ2-1; 13 bases map to TRBD2. Germline V gives CDR1 MDHEN, CDR2 SYDVKM. V trimming: 6 bases; J trimming: 6 bases; junction bases outside the gene matches: 5. The length of the CDR3 is 15 residues. This CDR3 reads CASSHTSGGANEQFF. The CDR3 DNA is TGTGCCAGCAGCCATACTAGCGGGGGGGCCAATGAGCAGTTCTTC.

The chain uses TRBV27 and TRBJ1-5; D unclear. CDR3 length equals 12 residues. Germline-derived CDR1 and CDR2 are MNHEY and SMNVEV (reference sequence). V was shortened by 2 bases and J by 9 bases, with 8 bases between the two germline ends. The CDR3 bases are TGTGCCAGCAGTTTACTTGGAGGGCCCCAGCATTTT. Protein sequence: CASSLLGGPQHF.

The chain combines TRBV7-2 with TRBJ2-3, with no clear D. Germline V gene lookup returns CDR1 SGHTA and CDR2 FQGNSA. Trimming shortened V by 0 bases and J by 0 bases, and 7 bases separated the two germline ends. The CDR3 runs to 15 residues. CDR3 sequence (DNA): TGTGCCAGCAGCTTAGCGTACCAAAGCACAGATACGCAGTATTTT. Protein sequence: CASSLAYQSTDTQYF.